This is a list of T cell receptor beta chains from one sample in a study of Ad26.COV2.S vaccination and SARS-CoV-2 variants. Clones were read by immunoSEQ multiplex PCR, and TCRdb kept only the in-frame ones, dropping some. The profile shows about 330,000 clones, 90% of them singletons. Sequenced here: peripheral blood, sampled in a trial of Ad26.COV2.S vaccine versus placebo. The receptors derive from a person aged 18-65 years who received the Ad26.COV2.S COVID-19 vaccine or a placebo. CDR3s leave out the opening cysteine and the closing phenylalanine or tryptophan.

j_call | v_call | cdr3_aa
TRBJ1-2 | TRBV7-9 | ASSFTTGDYGYT
TRBJ1-1 | TRBV6-5 | ASSYSIGTEAF
TRBJ2-1 | TRBV2 | ASSGRDLVLDEQF
TRBJ1-5 | TRBV6-5 | ASSNSIGTGYQPQH
TRBJ1-2 | TRBV6-5 | ASSRDSSYYGYT
TRBJ1-1 | TRBV7-9 | ASSYPEVSEAF
TRBJ1-2 | TRBV18 | ASSPPRGQLNYGYT
TRBJ2-1 | TRBV3-1/TRBV3-2 | ASSLPGLALGEQF
TRBJ2-5 | TRBV6-2/TRBV6-3 | ASSTGTSGGPPY
TRBJ2-2 | TRBV5-1 | ASSLTSGATGELF
TRBJ2-1 | TRBV27 | ASSLGTFNEQF